These T cell receptor beta chains were read from a single sample in a study of identical twins. TCRdb itself ran the 5' RACE reads through MiXCR, one entry per CDR3 protein. The sample has around 1.7 million distinct CDR3 sequences; roughly a third are singletons. Sequencing was carried out using cord blood. These receptors were collected from a newborn girl in good health. Each CDR3 is given with its conserved first and last residue. A D gene is named only where the DNA matches it firmly. The size of a clone is reported for some rows only, either as once, few or many, or as a class for expanded clones.

d_call: .
clone_size: .
j_call: TRBJ2-7
v_call: TRBV5-6
cdr3_nt: TGTGCCAGCAGCTTGGGGCAGACGATAGCCCACGAGCAGTACTTC
cdr3_aa: CASSLGQTIAHEQYF

d_call: TRBD2
clone_size: few
j_call: TRBJ2-1
v_call: TRBV20-1
cdr3_nt: TGCAGTGCTCGTCGGCTAACTAGCGCGATCGACAATGAGCAGTTCTTC
cdr3_aa: CSARRLTSAIDNEQFF

d_call: .
clone_size: few
j_call: TRBJ1-5
v_call: TRBV4-1
cdr3_nt: TGCGCCAGCAGCCCAGATCCCGTTGGACAGCCCCAGCATTTT
cdr3_aa: CASSPDPVGQPQHF

d_call: TRBD1
clone_size: .
j_call: TRBJ2-1
v_call: TRBV2
cdr3_nt: TGTGCCAGCAGCGGACAAAGGGGGCAGGCCTACAATGAGCAGTTCTTC
cdr3_aa: CASSGQRGQAYNEQFF

d_call: .
clone_size: .
j_call: TRBJ1-5
v_call: TRBV2
cdr3_nt: TGTGCCAGCAGTGAATTAGGGGGACAGCCCCAGCATTTT
cdr3_aa: CASSELGGQPQHF

d_call: TRBD1
clone_size: few
j_call: TRBJ2-1
v_call: TRBV24-1
cdr3_nt: TGTGCCACCAGTGACCCAGGGGGCGTAAAGCCCAATGAGCAGTTCTTC
cdr3_aa: CATSDPGGVKPNEQFF

d_call: TRBD2
clone_size: .
j_call: TRBJ2-7
v_call: TRBV12-3/TRBV12-4
cdr3_nt: TGTGCCAGCACTAACCTTCGGGTTAAAGCGGGGGGCCGATACGAGCAGTACTTC
cdr3_aa: CASTNLRVKAGGRYEQYF

d_call: .
clone_size: .
j_call: TRBJ2-4
v_call: TRBV6-1
cdr3_nt: TGTGCCAGCAGTGAAAATGGCATTCTAGCCAAAAACATTCAGTACTTC
cdr3_aa: CASSENGILAKNIQYF

d_call: TRBD2
clone_size: .
j_call: TRBJ2-4
v_call: TRBV28
cdr3_nt: TGTGCCAGCAGTTTGTCCGGCGGGGGGCTGGGGAAAAACATTCAGTACTTC
cdr3_aa: CASSLSGGGLGKNIQYF

d_call: .
clone_size: .
j_call: TRBJ2-7
v_call: TRBV20-1
cdr3_nt: TGCAGTGCTAAGAGACAAGCGCTCGAGCAGTACTTC
cdr3_aa: CSAKRQALEQYF

d_call: .
clone_size: .
j_call: TRBJ2-1
v_call: TRBV3-1
cdr3_nt: TGTGCCAGCAGCCAAGGAAGCAGGGGAGACGCGCAGTTCTTC
cdr3_aa: CASSQGSRGDAQFF

d_call: .
clone_size: .
j_call: TRBJ2-7
v_call: TRBV9
cdr3_nt: TGTGCCAGCAGCGTGTCGGGGGCGGGCCTCTACGAGCAGTACTTC
cdr3_aa: CASSVSGAGLYEQYF

d_call: .
clone_size: many
j_call: TRBJ2-3
v_call: TRBV5-1
cdr3_nt: TGCGCCAGCAGCTTGGTCGGCCACACAGATACGCAGTATTTT
cdr3_aa: CASSLVGHTDTQYF

d_call: TRBD2
clone_size: .
j_call: TRBJ2-1
v_call: TRBV5-1
cdr3_nt: TGCGCCAGCAGCTTACCACTAGCGGGGGGGCCTAGGGTCAAAAATGAGCAGTTCTTC
cdr3_aa: CASSLPLAGGPRVKNEQFF

d_call: .
clone_size: few
j_call: TRBJ1-1
v_call: TRBV6-1
cdr3_nt: TGTGCCAGCAGTGAACTCGGGTCTACTGAAGCTTTCTTT
cdr3_aa: CASSELGSTEAFF

d_call: TRBD1
clone_size: few
j_call: TRBJ2-3
v_call: TRBV7-2
cdr3_nt: TGTGCCAGCAGCTTATTAGCCCCGGGTCACAGGGGCTCAGATACGCAGTATTTT
cdr3_aa: CASSLLAPGHRGSDTQYF

d_call: TRBD1
clone_size: .
j_call: TRBJ2-7
v_call: TRBV28
cdr3_nt: TGTGCCAGCAGTTTTGCCCCCGGGACAGCTTCTTTCTACGAGCAGTACTTC
cdr3_aa: CASSFAPGTASFYEQYF

d_call: .
clone_size: .
j_call: TRBJ2-3
v_call: TRBV24-1
cdr3_nt: TGTGCCACCAGTGATTTAGGGGTGGCAGATACGCAGTATTTT
cdr3_aa: CATSDLGVADTQYF

d_call: .
clone_size: .
j_call: TRBJ1-1
v_call: TRBV27
cdr3_nt: TGTGCCAGCCGCGTGAACGGTGTCACTGAAGCTTTCTTT
cdr3_aa: CASRVNGVTEAFF

d_call: .
clone_size: few
j_call: TRBJ2-3
v_call: TRBV4-1
cdr3_nt: TGCGCCAGCAGCCAACTAGGTGCCTCGGGCACAGATACGCAGTATTTT
cdr3_aa: CASSQLGASGTDTQYF

d_call: .
clone_size: once
j_call: TRBJ2-1
v_call: TRBV20-1
cdr3_nt: TGCAGTGCTGAGCTTGTCTCTAACACCCGGAAGTATGAGACCCAGTTCTTC
cdr3_aa: CSAELVSNTRKYETQFF

d_call: TRBD1
clone_size: .
j_call: TRBJ2-7
v_call: TRBV20-1
cdr3_nt: TGCAGTGCTCCCCGGGACAGGGGATTCGAGCAGTACTTC
cdr3_aa: CSAPRDRGFEQYF

d_call: .
clone_size: .
j_call: TRBJ2-5
v_call: TRBV6-5
cdr3_nt: TGTGCCAGCAGTTACGAGCGGGCCTCCCCCAAGCAGTACTTC
cdr3_aa: CASSYERASPKQYF